These 24 T cell receptor beta chains came from one sample sequenced in a study of T-cell reconstitution after alpha-beta-depleted transplantation in children (dated by TCRdb to about 2016). What this sample's treatment or condition label stands for: allogeneic hematopoietic cell transplantation with graft depleted of TCRalphabeta T cells and CD19 B cells. The library was prepared using PCR. Sequencer: Illumina HiSeq 2500. Molecular barcoding was employed in the preparation of TCR libraries, with unique molecular identifiers being used to normalize TCRbeta repertoire quantification. TCRdb cleaned the public reads at Q25 with fastp, built clones with MiXCR and kept in-frame beta chains. Identical CDR3 protein sequences are pooled into one entry, listed with their most common genes and DNA. This sample gives around 500,000 distinct CDR3 sequences in total; more than 20% of them show up just once. Together, the top ten hold 11% to 15% of the sample.

The input for sequencing was PBMCs, mostly from graft donor cells, taken 360 days after TCRalphabeta/CD19-depleted stem cell transplant. Every receptor here comes from a boy in the first two years of life who had a stem cell transplant for acute myeloid leukemia, so the T cells may come from the graft donor.

V gene TRBV4-1 combines with J gene TRBJ2-3; tentatively, D is TRBD2 (6 bases). CDR3 length equals 21 residues. The V and J ends lost 5 bases and 0 bases respectively, with 30 bases between them. CDR1 and CDR2 (germline): MGHRA, YSYEKL. The CDR3 DNA sequence: TGCGCCAGCAGCACCACCGCGGGGAGCGCAATCAAAGAGACTAGCACAGATACGCAGTATTTT. Protein product: CASSTTAGSAIKETSTDTQYF.

The chain has TRBV11-2 and TRBJ2-5; 7 nucleotides match TRBD1. Germline V gives CDR1 SGHAT, CDR2 FQNNGV. The CDR3 has 14 amino acids. J gave up 5 bases and V 8 bases, and 11 bases lay outside the gene matches. CDR3 sequence: CASSPGQWAETQYF. The CDR3 DNA is TGTGCCAGCTCGCCGGGACAGTGGGCGGAGACCCAGTACTTC.

This clonotype occurred many times. The V and J genes are TRBV28 and TRBJ1-5, with D perhaps matching TRBD1 (6 bases). In germline, CDR1 is MDHEN, CDR2 SYDVKM. The CDR3 runs 15 residues. V lost 3 bases and J 0 bases, leaving 9 bases between the germline ends. This chain's CDR3 is CASSFDRYSNQPQHF. DNA of the CDR3: TGTGCCAGCAGTTTTGACAGGTATAGCAATCAGCCCCAGCATTTT.

CDR3 sequence reads: CAISPAGGPPYNEQFF. Here the CDR3 DNA reads TGTGCCATCAGCCCCGCGGGGGGGCCTCCTTACAATGAGCAGTTCTTC. The chain has TRBV10-3 and TRBJ2-1, with 9 bases matching TRBD2. Germline lookup yields CDR1 ENHRY and CDR2 SYGVKD. Trimming took 6 bases from V and 4 from J; bases not matched to a gene: 10. There are 16 residues in the CDR3.

The genes are TRBV6-2 or TRBV6-3 and TRBJ2-7, with D perhaps TRBD1 (5 bases). The germline V and J ends were trimmed by 4 bases and 3 bases, with 13 bases remaining between them. In germline, CDR1 is MNHEY, CDR2 SVGEGT. CDR3 size: 14 residues. For the CDR3, the DNA is TGTGCCAGCAGTTTGCAGGGTTTAGGCTACGAGCAGTACTTC. This sequence encodes CASSLQGLGYEQYF.

As concerns this clonotype: Since no conserved phenylalanine or tryptophan closes the CDR3, a read error is the likely cause. The chain carries TRBV10-3 and TRBJ1-2; weak D call: TRBD1 (5 bases). With 5 bases removed from V and 6 bases from J, the gap between germline ends came to 16 bases. The CDR3 consists of 14 residues. Germline V gene data show CDR1 as ENHRY and CDR2 as SYGVKD. In DNA form, the CDR3 reads TGTGCCATCAGTAATGAAGGGGTCGCGGATGGCTACACCATC. Its translation: CAISNEGVADGYTI.

The V call is TRBV19, the J call TRBJ2-7; D perhaps matches TRBD1 (6 bases). The CDR3 totals 15 residues. Trimming removed 0 bases from V and 2 bases from J, with 11 bases in between. From germline, CDR1 is LNHDA and CDR2 SQIVND (reference sequence). CDR3 sequence: CASSIDGTPTYEQYF. The CDR3 DNA is TGTGCCAGTAGTATAGATGGGACACCGACCTACGAGCAGTACTTC.

This clonotype was found once. The V and J genes are TRBV28 and TRBJ2-3; TRBD2 matches at 7 bases. The V and J ends lost 8 bases and 2 bases, in that order; junction bases with no gene match: 7. The CDR3 sequence is 14 residues long. CDR1 and CDR2 (germline): MDHEN, SYDVKM. CDR3 amino acids: CASRASGNTDTQYF. CDR3 coding DNA: TGTGCCAGCCGGGCTAGCGGAAACACAGATACGCAGTATTTT.

This clonotype was detected many times. The CDR3: CASSQAPGASGGLSTDTQYF. As DNA, the CDR3 is TGCGCCAGCAGCCAGGCCCCCGGGGCTAGCGGGGGACTAAGCACAGATACGCAGTATTTT. The V and J genes are TRBV4-3 and TRBJ2-3; 10 positions agree with TRBD2. There are 20 residues in the CDR3. In germline, CDR1 is LGHNA, CDR2 YSLEER. J lost 0 bases, V lost 3 bases, and 15 bases had no gene match.

The chain couples TRBV11-1 to TRBJ2-6; a weak D match, TRBD1 (6 bases). Germline CDR1 is SGHAT and CDR2 is FQDESV (reference sequence). V lost 2 bases and J 0 bases, leaving 14 bases between the germline ends. This CDR3 has 18 residues. The CDR3 sequence is CASSLPQGLVSGANVLTF. CDR3 nucleotides: TGTGCCAGCAGCTTACCACAGGGCTTAGTCTCTGGGGCCAACGTCCTGACTTTC.

The chain uses TRBV12-3 or TRBV12-4 and TRBJ2-2; D unresolved. Trimming cost V 5 bases and J 7 bases, with 8 bases left between them. This CDR3 has 12 amino acids. CDR3 DNA sequence: TGTGCCAGCAGTCCCTTTGGCGGGGAGCTGTTTTTT. Translation: CASSPFGGELFF.

V gene TRBV4-1 combines with J gene TRBJ2-1, with D possibly matching TRBD1 (6 bases). Trimming cost V 5 bases and J 8 bases, with 16 bases left between them. Germline V lookup: CDR1 MGHRA, CDR2 YSYEKL. This CDR3 has 14 residues. DNA for the CDR3: TGCGCCAGCAGCTTACTACAGGGTAGAGATGAGCAGTTCTTC. Translation: CASSLLQGRDEQFF.

V gene TRBV20-1 combines with J gene TRBJ2-3, with 11 bases that match TRBD2. The CDR3 runs 15 residues. CDR1 is DFQATT, CDR2 SNEGSKA, per germline (reference sequence). J lost 2 bases, V lost 6 bases, and 7 bases had no gene match. CDR3 in amino acids: CSAYGTSGSTDTQYF. The CDR3 DNA reads TGCAGTGCCTACGGGACTAGCGGCTCCACAGATACGCAGTATTTT.

V and J are TRBV10-3 and TRBJ2-7; D may be TRBD2 (6 bases). Trimming pared 0 bases from V and 2 bases from J, leaving 11 bases between. Germline loops: CDR1 ENHRY, CDR2 SYGVKD. The CDR3 has 15 amino acids. The CDR3 is CAISESGGGPYEQYV. Written as DNA, the CDR3 is TGTGCCATCAGTGAGTCGGGGGGTGGCCCCTACGAGCAGTACGTC.

This chain links TRBV7-2 with TRBJ1-6; D gene unclear. Germline CDR1 reads SGHTA; CDR2 reads FQGNSA. The CDR3 loop spans 12 amino acids. V lost 5 bases and J lost 13, with 12 bases in between. The CDR3 spells CASSTGIIPLHF. The CDR3 DNA follows: TGTGCCAGCAGCACCGGGATTATTCCCCTCCACTTT.

The chain combines TRBV29-1 with TRBJ1-2, with D possibly being TRBD1 (6 bases). The V end lost 4 bases, the J end lost 5 bases, and 8 bases lay between the germline ends. CDR1 is SQVTM and CDR2 is ANQGSEA in the germline V gene. The length of the CDR3 is 11 residues. Here the CDR3 DNA reads TGCAGCGTTGGGACAGAGTATGGCTACACCTTC. It translates to CSVGTEYGYTF.

The genes are TRBV2 and TRBJ2-1; D gene ambiguous. CDR1 and CDR2 (germline): SNHLY, FYNNEI. The CDR3 is 14 residues long. Trimming pared 0 bases from V and 4 bases from J, leaving 7 bases between. The CDR3 nucleotides are TGTGCCAGCAGTGAAGCTAACGGGTACAATGAGCAGTTCTTC. It encodes CASSEANGYNEQFF.

The chain's CDR3 is CASSSFKGIMNTEAFF. The DNA for the CDR3 is TGTGCCAGCAGCTCGTTTAAGGGCATCATGAACACTGAAGCTTTCTTT. The V call is TRBV12-3 or TRBV12-4, the J call TRBJ1-1; no definite D call. The V end was cut by 6 bases, the J end by 0 bases, with 17 bases between. This CDR3 is built from 16 residues.

This clonotype has ten or more counts. The CDR3 sequence is CASSLGGGYSPLHF. In DNA, the CDR3 is TGTGCCAGCAGCTTAGGGGGGGGATATTCACCCCTCCACTTT. The chain couples TRBV7-9 to TRBJ1-6, with a weak D call TRBD1 (5 bases). The V gene lost 1 base and the J gene lost 8 bases, with 9 bases spanning the gap. CDR1 and CDR2 from the germline V gene are SEHNR and FQNEAQ (reference sequence). This CDR3 region has 14 residues.

The chain joins TRBV5-5 to TRBJ2-3, with 11 bases matching TRBD2. The CDR3 covers 17 residues. Germline assignment: CDR1 SGHKS and CDR2 YYEKEE (reference sequence). Trimming took 0 bases from V and 5 from J; bases not matched to a gene: 8. The CDR3 DNA is TGTGCCAGCAGCTTGGTGTGGCTAGCGGGGGGTCTAGATACGCAGTATTTT. It encodes CASSLVWLAGGLDTQYF.

The rearrangement uses TRBV6-2 or TRBV6-3 and TRBJ1-3; tentative D call: TRBD1 (6 bases). The CDR3 covers 19 residues. Per germline, CDR1 MNHEY and CDR2 SVGEGT. The V end lost 2 bases, the J end lost 0 bases, and 20 bases lay between the germline ends. CDR3: CASSYPEPGHHLSGNTIYF. CDR3 bases: TGTGCCAGCAGTTACCCTGAGCCGGGACACCATCTCTCTGGAAACACCATATATTTT.

This sequence joins TRBV4-3 and TRBJ2-1; TRBD1 matches at 9 bases. Germline-derived CDR1 and CDR2 are LGHNA and YSLEER. With V trimmed by 1 base and J by 5 bases, 3 bases remained unmatched. There are 15 residues in the CDR3. The CDR3 protein is CASSQAGTGNNEQFF. CDR3 sequence (DNA): TGCGCCAGCAGCCAAGCAGGGACAGGGAACAATGAGCAGTTCTTC.

In its sample, this clonotype was seen a few times. The chain joins TRBV12-3 or TRBV12-4 to TRBJ2-3, with TRBD2 matching 13 bases. The V segment lost 8 bases and the J segment 2 bases; nucleotides outside the gene matches: 13. The CDR3 is 18 amino acids. Here the CDR3 reads CASSPGLAGIGYTDTQYF. Here the CDR3 DNA reads TGTGCCAGCTCTCCGGGACTAGCGGGGATAGGGTACACAGATACGCAGTATTTT.

The V gene is TRBV20-1, the J gene TRBJ2-1, with 10 bases identical to TRBD1. Germline values: CDR1 DFQATT, CDR2 SNEGSKA (reference sequence). After removal of 4 bases from V and 2 bases from J, the junction contained 5 bases not matched to a gene. This CDR3 region has 15 residues. The CDR3 reads CSAKGQGKPYNEQFF. The CDR3 coding sequence is TGCAGTGCTAAGGGACAGGGGAAACCCTACAATGAGCAGTTCTTC.